The rows below give T cell receptor beta chains drawn from one sample of a study of shared clonotypes between healthy human individuals. Sequenced by immunoSEQ multiplex PCR; TCRdb stores in-frame clones only, minus some. The sample lists some 490,000 clones; more than 65% were seen once. The specimen was PBMCs. The origin of the receptors is a woman aged 40 to 50 in good health. Some clones in this sample may be carry-over from other donors' samples. The CDR3 runs from the conserved cysteine through the conserved F or W. Each record gives: clone size, V gene, D gene, J gene, CDR3 protein, CDR3 DNA. The D gene is left open where the match is weak. A clone size is listed for some rows: how often the clone was seen (once, few, many), or a class if it is expanded.

-	TRBV30	TRBD1	TRBJ1-2	CAWTRTGAVGYTF	TGTGCCTGGACAAGGACAGGGGCGGTTGGCTACACCTTC
-	TRBV15	-	TRBJ2-7	CATSRATGSYEQYF	TGTGCCACCAGCAGAGCAACAGGGTCCTACGAGCAGTACTTC
-	TRBV5-1	TRBD1	TRBJ2-5	CASSLGPGQGNGETQYF	TGCGCCAGCAGCTTGGGGCCGGGACAGGGTAACGGAGAGACCCAGTACTTC
-	TRBV4-3	-	TRBJ1-5	CASSQDRRDNQPQHF	TGCGCCAGCAGCCAAGATAGGAGGGACAATCAGCCCCAGCATTTT
-	TRBV27	-	TRBJ2-1	CASSEGREYNEQFF	TGTGCCAGCAGTGAGGGGAGAGAATACAATGAGCAGTTCTTC
-	TRBV28	TRBD2	TRBJ2-7	CASSHETSGGLGEQYF	TGTGCCAGCAGTCACGAGACTAGCGGGGGCCTCGGAGAGCAGTACTTC
-	TRBV30	TRBD1	TRBJ1-2	CAWSAPGQGRGGYTF	TGTGCCTGGAGTGCACCGGGACAGGGTCGCGGCGGCTACACCTTC
few	TRBV7-9	-	TRBJ1-1	CASSLARAQNTEAFF	TGTGCCAGCAGCTTAGCGCGGGCGCAGAACACTGAAGCTTTCTTT
-	TRBV28	-	TRBJ1-5	CASHGALRIHQPQHF	TGTGCCAGCCACGGGGCCCTTCGTATCCATCAGCCCCAGCATTTT
-	TRBV7-9	-	TRBJ2-7	CASSGDPAYEQYF	TGTGCCAGCAGCGGTGATCCGGCCTACGAGCAGTACTTC
few	TRBV5-1	-	TRBJ2-1	CASSSTMTYNEQFF	TGCGCCAGCAGCTCTACGATGACCTACAATGAGCAGTTCTTC
-	TRBV5-4	-	TRBJ1-1	CASSLARLSAEAFF	TGTGCCAGCAGCTTGGCCCGGCTGAGCGCTGAAGCTTTCTTT
-	TRBV30	TRBD1	TRBJ2-7	CAWSVDRAYEQYF	TGTGCCTGGAGTGTTGACAGGGCCTACGAGCAGTACTTC
-	TRBV29-1	TRBD1	TRBJ2-3	CSVGDRSTDTQYF	TGCAGCGTTGGGGACAGGAGCACAGATACGCAGTATTTT
-	TRBV28	-	TRBJ1-1	CASSSGDTEAFF	TGTGCCAGCAGCTCAGGGGACACTGAAGCTTTCTTT
-	TRBV10-3	-	TRBJ2-7	CAISERYASSYEQYF	TGTGCCATCAGTGAAAGGTATGCTAGCTCCTACGAGCAGTACTTC
once	TRBV29-1	-	TRBJ2-5	CSVDLTKETQYF	TGCAGCGTTGACCTGACAAAAGAGACCCAGTACTTC
-	TRBV12-5	-	TRBJ1-1	CASGLGGEAFF	TGTGCTAGTGGTTTGGGGGGTGAAGCTTTCTTT
-	TRBV30	-	TRBJ2-3	CAWSIFSNTQYF	TGTGCCTGGAGTATTTTCAGTAATACGCAGTATTTT
-	TRBV5-1	-	TRBJ2-7	CASSSGQFYEQYF	TGCGCCAGCAGCTCTGGACAATTCTACGAGCAGTACTTC
-	TRBV18	-	TRBJ1-2	CASSRGGSANYGYTF	TGTGCCAGCTCTCGTGGGGGCAGCGCTAACTATGGCTACACCTTC
-	TRBV7-7	-	TRBJ1-1	CASSLGTNTEAFF	TGTGCTAGCAGCTTAGGCACGAACACTGAAGCTTTCTTT
once	TRBV25-1	-	TRBJ1-5	CASSEWGQAQPQHF	TGTGCCAGCAGTGAATGGGGGCAGGCTCAGCCCCAGCATTTT
-	TRBV18	-	TRBJ2-7	CASSRQLEQYF	TGTGCCAGCTCTCGACAGCTCGAGCAGTACTTC
once	TRBV28	-	TRBJ2-5	CASDRGWAQETQYF	TGTGCCAGCGATCGGGGTTGGGCACAAGAGACCCAGTACTTC
few	TRBV28	-	TRBJ1-5	CASTIQGHQPQHF	TGTGCCAGCACTATACAGGGTCACCAGCCCCAGCATTTT